The T cell receptor beta chain under discussion was sequenced for a study of shared clonotypes between healthy human individuals. The healthy adult donors were HIV-negative and reported no recent acute infections or vaccinations. The authors' processing: Filtering differed, since immunoSEQ gave only junction sequences and no quality scores. Sequencing was performed with immunoSEQ multiplex PCR; in TCRdb, only in-frame clones are kept and a portion is missing. V and J calls and clone size are those listed in that table; D and trimming were worked out from the DNA. The repertoire consists of roughly 500,000 clones, with approximately 82% occurring once and the leading ten covering 9.5% to 15%. To note about this clone: Its antigen is undetermined.

The study's findings and limits: Specimens sampled were limited to blood, with tissue repertoires likely differing.

Deletions cut 5 bases from V and 0 bases from J, with 9 bases between. Germline CDR1 SGHAT, CDR2 FQNNGV. This CDR3 contains 14 residues. The gene calls are TRBV11-2 and TRBJ2-3, with D hard to call. Sequenced input: PBMCs. This clonotype originated in a woman aged 40 to 50 in good health. Some clones in this sample may be carry-over from other donors' samples. CDR3 protein: CASSPTTSTDTQYF. The DNA for the CDR3 is TGTGCCAGCAGCCCGACGACTAGCACAGATACGCAGTATTTT.